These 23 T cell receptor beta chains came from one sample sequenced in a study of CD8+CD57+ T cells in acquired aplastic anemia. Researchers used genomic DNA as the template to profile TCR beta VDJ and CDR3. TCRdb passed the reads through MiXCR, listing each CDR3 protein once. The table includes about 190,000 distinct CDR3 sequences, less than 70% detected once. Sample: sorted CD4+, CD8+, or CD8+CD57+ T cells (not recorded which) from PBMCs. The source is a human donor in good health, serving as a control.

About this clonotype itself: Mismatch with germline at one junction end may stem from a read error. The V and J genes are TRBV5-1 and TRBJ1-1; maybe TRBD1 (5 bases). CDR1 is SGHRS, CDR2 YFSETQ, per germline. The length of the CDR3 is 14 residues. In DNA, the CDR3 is TGCGCCAGCAGCTTACTAGCGGGGGAGGGTGAAGCTCTCTTT. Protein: CASSLLAGEGEALF.

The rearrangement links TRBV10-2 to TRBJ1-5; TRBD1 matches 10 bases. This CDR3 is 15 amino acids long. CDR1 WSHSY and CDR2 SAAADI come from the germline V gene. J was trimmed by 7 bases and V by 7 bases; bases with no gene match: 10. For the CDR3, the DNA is TGCGCCAGCAACGCCGGGACAGGGGCAAGCCAGCCCCAGCATTTT. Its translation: CASNAGTGASQPQHF.

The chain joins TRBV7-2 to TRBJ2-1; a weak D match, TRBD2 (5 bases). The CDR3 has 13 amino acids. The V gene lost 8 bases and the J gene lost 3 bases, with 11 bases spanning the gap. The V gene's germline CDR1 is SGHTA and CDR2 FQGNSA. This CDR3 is CASGWGDYNEQFF. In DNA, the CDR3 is TGTGCCAGCGGCTGGGGAGACTACAATGAGCAGTTCTTC.

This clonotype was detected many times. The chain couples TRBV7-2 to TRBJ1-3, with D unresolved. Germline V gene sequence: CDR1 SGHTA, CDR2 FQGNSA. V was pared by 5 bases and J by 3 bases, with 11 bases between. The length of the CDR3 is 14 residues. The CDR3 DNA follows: TGTGCCAGCAGCCTTCTCTGGTTTGGAAACACCATATATTTT. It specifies CASSLLWFGNTIYF.

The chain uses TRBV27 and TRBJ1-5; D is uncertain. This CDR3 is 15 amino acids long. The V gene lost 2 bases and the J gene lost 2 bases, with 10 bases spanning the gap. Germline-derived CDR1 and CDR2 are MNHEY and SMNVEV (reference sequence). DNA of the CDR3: TGTGCCAGCAGTTTAGGCAGCTGGGGCAATCAGCCCCAGCATTTT. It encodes CASSLGSWGNQPQHF.

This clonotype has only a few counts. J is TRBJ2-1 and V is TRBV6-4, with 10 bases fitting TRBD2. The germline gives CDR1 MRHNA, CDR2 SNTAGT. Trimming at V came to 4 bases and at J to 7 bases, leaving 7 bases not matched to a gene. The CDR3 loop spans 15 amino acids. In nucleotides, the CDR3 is TGTGCCAGCAGTGGGGCTAGCGGGGGCGTGAATGAGCAGTTCTTC. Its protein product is CASSGASGGVNEQFF.

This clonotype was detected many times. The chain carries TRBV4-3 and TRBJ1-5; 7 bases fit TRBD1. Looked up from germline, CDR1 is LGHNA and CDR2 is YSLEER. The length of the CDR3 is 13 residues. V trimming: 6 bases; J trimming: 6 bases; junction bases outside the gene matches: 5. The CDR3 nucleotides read TGCGCCAGCAGTGGACAGGCTGGTCAGCCCCAGCATTTT. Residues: CASSGQAGQPQHF.

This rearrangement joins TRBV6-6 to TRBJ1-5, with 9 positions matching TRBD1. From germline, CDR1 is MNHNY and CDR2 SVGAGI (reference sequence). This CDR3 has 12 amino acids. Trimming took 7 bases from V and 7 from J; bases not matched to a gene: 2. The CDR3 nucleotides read TGTGCCAGCAAGACAGGGGGGCAGCCCCAGCATTTT. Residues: CASKTGGQPQHF.

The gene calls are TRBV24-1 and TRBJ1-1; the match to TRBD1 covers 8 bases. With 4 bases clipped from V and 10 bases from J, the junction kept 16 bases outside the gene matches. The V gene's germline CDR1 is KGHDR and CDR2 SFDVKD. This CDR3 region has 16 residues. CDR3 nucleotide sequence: TGTGCCACCAGTGACTCGACAGGGGTTAAGCGCCCTGTAGCTTTCTTT. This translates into CATSDSTGVKRPVAFF.

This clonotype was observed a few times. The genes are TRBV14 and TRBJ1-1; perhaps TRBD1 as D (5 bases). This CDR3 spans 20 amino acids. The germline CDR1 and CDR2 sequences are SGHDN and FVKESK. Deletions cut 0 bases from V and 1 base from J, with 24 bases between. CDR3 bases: TGTGCCAGCAGCCAAGATAAACGCCCCTTGCGACCTCAGGGGAACACTGAAGCTTTCTTT. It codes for CASSQDKRPLRPQGNTEAFF.

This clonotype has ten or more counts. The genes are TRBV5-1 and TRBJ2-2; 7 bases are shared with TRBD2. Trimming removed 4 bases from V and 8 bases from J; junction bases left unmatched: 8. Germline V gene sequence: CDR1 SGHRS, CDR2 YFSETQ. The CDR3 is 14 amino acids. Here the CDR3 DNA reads TGCGCCAGCAGCCATTATGCGGGGGAAGGGGAGCTGTTTTTT. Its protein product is CASSHYAGEGELFF.

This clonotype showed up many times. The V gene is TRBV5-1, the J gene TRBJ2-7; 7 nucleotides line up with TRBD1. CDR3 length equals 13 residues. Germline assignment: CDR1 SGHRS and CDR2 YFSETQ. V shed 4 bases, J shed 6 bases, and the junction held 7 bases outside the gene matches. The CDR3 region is CASSPRDSSEQYF. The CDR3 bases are TGCGCCAGCAGCCCCCGGGACAGCAGCGAGCAGTACTTC.

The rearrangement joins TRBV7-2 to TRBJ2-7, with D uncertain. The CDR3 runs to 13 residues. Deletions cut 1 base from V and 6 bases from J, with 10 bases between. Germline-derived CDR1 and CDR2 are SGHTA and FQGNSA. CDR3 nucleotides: TGTGCCAGCAGCTTAGTCCCGGGCGGCGAGCAGTACTTC. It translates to CASSLVPGGEQYF.

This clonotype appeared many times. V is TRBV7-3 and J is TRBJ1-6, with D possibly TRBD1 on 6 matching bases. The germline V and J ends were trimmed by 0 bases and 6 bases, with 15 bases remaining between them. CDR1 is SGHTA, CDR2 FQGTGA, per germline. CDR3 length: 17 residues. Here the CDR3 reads CASSLTGEGGLNSPLHF. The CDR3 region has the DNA TGTGCCAGCAGCTTAACGGGGGAGGGGGGACTTAATTCACCCCTCCACTTT.

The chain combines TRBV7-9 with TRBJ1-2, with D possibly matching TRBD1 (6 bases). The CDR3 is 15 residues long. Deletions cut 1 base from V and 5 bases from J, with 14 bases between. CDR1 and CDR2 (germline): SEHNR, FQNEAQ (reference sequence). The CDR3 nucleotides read TGTGCCAGCAGCTTAGGGTTTGCAGGGGCTTATGGCTACACCTTC. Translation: CASSLGFAGAYGYTF.

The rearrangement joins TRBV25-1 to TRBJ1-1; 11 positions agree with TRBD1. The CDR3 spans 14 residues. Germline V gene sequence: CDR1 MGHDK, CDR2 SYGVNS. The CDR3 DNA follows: TGTGCTAGTGGACAGGGGGCGGGGAACACTGAAGCTTTCTTT. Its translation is CASGQGAGNTEAFF.

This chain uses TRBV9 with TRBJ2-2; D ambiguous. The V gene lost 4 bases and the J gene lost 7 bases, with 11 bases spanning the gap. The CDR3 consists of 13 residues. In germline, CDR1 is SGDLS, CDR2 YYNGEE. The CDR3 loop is CASSTLYRGELFF. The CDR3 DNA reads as TGTGCCAGCAGCACTCTTTATCGCGGGGAGCTGTTTTTT.

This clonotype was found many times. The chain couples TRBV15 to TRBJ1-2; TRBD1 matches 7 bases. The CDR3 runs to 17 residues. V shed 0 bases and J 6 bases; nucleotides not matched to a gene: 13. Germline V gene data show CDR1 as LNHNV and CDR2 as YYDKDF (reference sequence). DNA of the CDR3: TGTGCCACCAGCAGAGATAAAGGGGGCGGCAGAATTAATGGCTACACCTTC. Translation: CATSRDKGGGRINGYTF.

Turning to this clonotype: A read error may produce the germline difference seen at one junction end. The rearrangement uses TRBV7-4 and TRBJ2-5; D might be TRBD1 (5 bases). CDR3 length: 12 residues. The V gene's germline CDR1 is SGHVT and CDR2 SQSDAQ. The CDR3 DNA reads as TGTGCCAGCAGTTTAGGGGTGGGGACCCAGTACTTC. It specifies CASSLGVGTQYF. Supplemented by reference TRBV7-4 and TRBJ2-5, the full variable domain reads GAGVSQSPRYKVAKRGRDVALRCDSISGHVTLYWYRQTLGQGSEVLTYSQSDAQRDKSGRPSGRFSAERPERSVSTLKIQRTEQGDSAVYLCASSLGVGTQYFGPGTRLLVL.

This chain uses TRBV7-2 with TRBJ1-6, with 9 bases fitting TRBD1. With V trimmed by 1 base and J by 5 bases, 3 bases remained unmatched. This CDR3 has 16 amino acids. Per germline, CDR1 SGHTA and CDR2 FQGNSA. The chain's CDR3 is CASSLDRGPHNSPLHF. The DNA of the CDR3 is TGTGCCAGCAGCTTAGACAGGGGGCCTCATAATTCACCCCTCCACTTT.

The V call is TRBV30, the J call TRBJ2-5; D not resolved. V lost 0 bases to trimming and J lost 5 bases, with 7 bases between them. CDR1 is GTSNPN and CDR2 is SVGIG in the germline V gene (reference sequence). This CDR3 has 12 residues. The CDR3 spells CAWSVNIETQYF. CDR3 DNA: TGTGCCTGGAGTGTTAATATTGAGACCCAGTACTTC.

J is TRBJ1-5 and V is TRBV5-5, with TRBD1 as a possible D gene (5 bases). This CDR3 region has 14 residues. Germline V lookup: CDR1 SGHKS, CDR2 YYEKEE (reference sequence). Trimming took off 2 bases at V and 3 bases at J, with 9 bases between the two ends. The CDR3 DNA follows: TGTGCCAGCAGCTTTCAGGGCCCCAATCAGCCCCAGCATTTT. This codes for CASSFQGPNQPQHF.

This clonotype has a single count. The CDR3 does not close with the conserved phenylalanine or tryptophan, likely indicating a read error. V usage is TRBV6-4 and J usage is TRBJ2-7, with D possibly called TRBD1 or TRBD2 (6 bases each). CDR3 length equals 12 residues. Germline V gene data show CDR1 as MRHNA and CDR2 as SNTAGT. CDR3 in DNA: TGTGTCAGCAGTGACGGGGGCGGCGAGCAGTACTCC. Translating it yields CVSSDGGGEQYS.